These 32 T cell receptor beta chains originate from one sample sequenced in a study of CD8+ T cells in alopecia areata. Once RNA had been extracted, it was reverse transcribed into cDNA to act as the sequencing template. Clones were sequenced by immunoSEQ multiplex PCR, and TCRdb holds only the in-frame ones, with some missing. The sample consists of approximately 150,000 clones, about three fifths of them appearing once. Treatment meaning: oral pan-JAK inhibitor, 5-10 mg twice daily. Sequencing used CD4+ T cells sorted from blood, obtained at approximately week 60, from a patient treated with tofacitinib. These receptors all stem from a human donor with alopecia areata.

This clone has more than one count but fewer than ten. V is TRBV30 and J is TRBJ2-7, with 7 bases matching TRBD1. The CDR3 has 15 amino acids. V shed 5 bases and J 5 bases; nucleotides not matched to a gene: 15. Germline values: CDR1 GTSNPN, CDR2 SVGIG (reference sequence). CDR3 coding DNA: TGTGCCTGGGGGGCCCTGAGGGCAGGGGGTAACGAGCAGTACTTC. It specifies CAWGALRAGGNEQYF.

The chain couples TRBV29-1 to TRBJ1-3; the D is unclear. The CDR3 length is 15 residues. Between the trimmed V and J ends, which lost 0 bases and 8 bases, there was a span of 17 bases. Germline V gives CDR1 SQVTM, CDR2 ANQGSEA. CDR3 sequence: CSVEDRMLSSDTIYF. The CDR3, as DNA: TGCAGCGTTGAAGATCGGATGTTGTCATCCGACACCATATATTTT.

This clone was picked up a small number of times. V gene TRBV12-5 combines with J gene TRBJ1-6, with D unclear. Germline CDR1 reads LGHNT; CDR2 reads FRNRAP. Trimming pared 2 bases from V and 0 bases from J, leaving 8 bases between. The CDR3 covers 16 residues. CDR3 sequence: CASGLFFGSYNSPLHF. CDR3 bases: TGTGCTAGTGGTTTGTTCTTCGGCTCCTATAATTCACCCCTCCACTTT.

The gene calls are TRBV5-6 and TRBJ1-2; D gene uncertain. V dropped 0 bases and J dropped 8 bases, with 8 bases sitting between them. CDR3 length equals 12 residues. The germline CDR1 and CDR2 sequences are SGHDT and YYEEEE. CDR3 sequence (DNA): TGTGCCAGCAGCTTGGTCCGGAAGGGCTACACCTTC. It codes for CASSLVRKGYTF.

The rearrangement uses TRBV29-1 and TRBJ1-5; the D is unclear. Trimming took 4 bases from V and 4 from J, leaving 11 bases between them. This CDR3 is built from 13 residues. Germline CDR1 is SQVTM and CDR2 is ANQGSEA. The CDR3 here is CSVGNLRNQPQHF. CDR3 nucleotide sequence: TGCAGCGTTGGAAACTTGAGGAATCAGCCCCAGCATTTT. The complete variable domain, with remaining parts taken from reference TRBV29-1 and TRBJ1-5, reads SAVISQKPSRDICQRGTSLTIQCQVDSQVTMMFWYRQQPGQSLTLIATANQGSEATYESGFVIDKFPISRPNLTFSTLTVSNMSPEDSSIYLCSVGNLRNQPQHFGDGTRLSIL.

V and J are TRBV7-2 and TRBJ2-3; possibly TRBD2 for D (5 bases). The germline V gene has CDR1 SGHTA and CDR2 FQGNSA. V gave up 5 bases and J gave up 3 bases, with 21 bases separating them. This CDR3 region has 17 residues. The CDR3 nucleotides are TGTGCCAGCAGCCCGAGTACGCGGCTAGCCTTTACAGATACGCAGTATTTT. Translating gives CASSPSTRLAFTDTQYF.

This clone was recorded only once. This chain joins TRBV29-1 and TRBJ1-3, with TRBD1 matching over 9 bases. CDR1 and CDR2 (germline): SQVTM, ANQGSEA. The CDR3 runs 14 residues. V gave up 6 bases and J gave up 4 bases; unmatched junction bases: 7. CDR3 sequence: CSVTGTGLGNTIYF. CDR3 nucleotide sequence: TGCAGCGTCACCGGGACAGGGCTAGGAAACACCATATATTTT.

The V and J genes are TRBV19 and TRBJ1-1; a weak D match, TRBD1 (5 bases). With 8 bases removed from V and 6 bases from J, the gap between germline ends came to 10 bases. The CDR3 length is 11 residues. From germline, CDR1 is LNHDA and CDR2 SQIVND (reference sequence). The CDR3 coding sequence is TGTGCCAGTGGGCGAGGGGCTGAAGCTTTCTTT. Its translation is CASGRGAEAFF.

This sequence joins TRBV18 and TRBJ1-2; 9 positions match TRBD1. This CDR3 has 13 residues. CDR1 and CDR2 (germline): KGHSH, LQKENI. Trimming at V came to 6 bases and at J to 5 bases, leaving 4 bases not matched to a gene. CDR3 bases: TGTGCCAGCTCGGCGGGACAGGGATATGGCTACACCTTC. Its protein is CASSAGQGYGYTF. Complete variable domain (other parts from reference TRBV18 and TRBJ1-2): NAGVMQNPRHLVRRRGQEARLRCSPMKGHSHVYWYRQLPEEGLKFMVYLQKENIIDESGMPKERFSAEFPKEGPSILRIQQVVRGDSAAYFCASSAGQGYGYTFGSGTRLTVV.

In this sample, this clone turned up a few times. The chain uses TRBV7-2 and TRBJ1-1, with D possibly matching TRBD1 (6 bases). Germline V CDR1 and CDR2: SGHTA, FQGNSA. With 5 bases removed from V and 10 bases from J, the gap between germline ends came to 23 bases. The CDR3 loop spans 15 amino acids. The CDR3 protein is CASSLNGQPAVGAFF. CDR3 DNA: TGTGCCAGCAGCCTAAATGGACAGCCCGCGGTGGGAGCTTTCTTT.

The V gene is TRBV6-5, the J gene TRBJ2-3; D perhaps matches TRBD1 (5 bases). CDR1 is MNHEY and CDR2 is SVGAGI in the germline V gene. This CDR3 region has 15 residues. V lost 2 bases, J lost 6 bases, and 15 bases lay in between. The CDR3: CASSYRRGLSDTQYF. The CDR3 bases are TGTGCCAGCAGTTACCGAAGGGGCTTGTCCGATACGCAGTATTTT.

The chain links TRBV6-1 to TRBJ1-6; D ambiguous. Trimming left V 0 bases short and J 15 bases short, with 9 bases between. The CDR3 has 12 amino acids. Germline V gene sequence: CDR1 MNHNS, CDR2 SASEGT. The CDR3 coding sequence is TGTGCCAGCAGTGAAGCGCTTCGGAGCCTCCACTTT. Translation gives CASSEALRSLHF.

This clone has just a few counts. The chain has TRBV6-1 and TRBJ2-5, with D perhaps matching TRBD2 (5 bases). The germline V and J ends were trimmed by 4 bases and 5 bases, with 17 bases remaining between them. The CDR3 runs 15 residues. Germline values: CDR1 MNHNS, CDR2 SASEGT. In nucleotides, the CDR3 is TGTGCCAGCAGTGCAGATCTGGGTGGCGGGGAGACCCAGTACTTC. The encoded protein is CASSADLGGGETQYF.

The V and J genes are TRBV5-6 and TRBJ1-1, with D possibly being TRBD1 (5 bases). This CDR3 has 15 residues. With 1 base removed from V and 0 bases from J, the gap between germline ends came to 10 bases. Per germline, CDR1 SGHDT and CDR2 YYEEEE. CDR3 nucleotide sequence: TGTGCCAGCAGCTTGCGTTGGGGCGTGAACACTGAAGCTTTCTTT. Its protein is CASSLRWGVNTEAFF.

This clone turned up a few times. CDR3 residues: CATSRMGVNTEAFF. CDR3 sequence (DNA): TGTGCCACCAGCAGGATGGGTGTGAACACTGAAGCTTTCTTT. The chain carries TRBV15 and TRBJ1-1; D is ambiguous. This CDR3 is built from 14 residues. Deletions cut 3 bases from V and 0 bases from J, with 8 bases between. Germline V gene lookup returns CDR1 LNHNV and CDR2 YYDKDF (reference sequence). The whole variable domain, filled in from reference TRBV15 and TRBJ1-1, reads DAMVIQNPRYQVTQFGKPVTLSCSQTLNHNVMYWYQQKSSQAPKLLFHYYDKDFNNEADTPDNFQSRRPNTSFCFLDIRSPGLGDTAMYLCATSRMGVNTEAFFGQGTRLTVV.

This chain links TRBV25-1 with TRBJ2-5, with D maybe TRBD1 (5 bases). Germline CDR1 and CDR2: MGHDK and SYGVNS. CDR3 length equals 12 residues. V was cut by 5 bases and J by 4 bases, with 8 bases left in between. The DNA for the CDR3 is TGTGCCAGCAGTCCAGGGTTAGAGACCCAGTACTTC. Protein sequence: CASSPGLETQYF.

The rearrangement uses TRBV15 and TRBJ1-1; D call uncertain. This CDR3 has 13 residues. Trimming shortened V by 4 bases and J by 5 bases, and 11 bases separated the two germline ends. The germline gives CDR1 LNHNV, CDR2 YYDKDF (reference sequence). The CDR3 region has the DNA TGTGCCACCAGCACCTCCTCGAGGACTGAAGCTTTCTTT. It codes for CATSTSSRTEAFF.

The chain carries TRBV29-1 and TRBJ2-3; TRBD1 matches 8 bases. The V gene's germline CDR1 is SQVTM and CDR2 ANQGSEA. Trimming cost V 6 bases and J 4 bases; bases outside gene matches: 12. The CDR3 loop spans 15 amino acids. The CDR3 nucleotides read TGCAGCGTCGCTAACCGTCAGGGGGCTGCAGATACGCAGTATTTT. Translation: CSVANRQGAADTQYF.

CDR3 residues: CASSTGGPLQETQYF. In DNA, the CDR3 is TGTGCCAGCAGTACCGGAGGGCCCCTCCAAGAGACCCAGTACTTC. This sequence joins TRBV27 and TRBJ2-5; TRBD2 is a possible D gene (6 bases). The V and J ends lost 5 bases and 1 base respectively, with 14 bases between them. The CDR3 is 15 residues long. Germline V gene lookup returns CDR1 MNHEY and CDR2 SMNVEV (reference sequence).

CDR3 loop: CSVGRQGETQYF. The CDR3 coding sequence is TGCAGCGTTGGGAGACAGGGAGAGACCCAGTACTTC. The V and J genes are TRBV29-1 and TRBJ2-5; 7 positions agree with TRBD1. V was clipped by 4 bases and J by 4 bases; unmatched bases: 3. The CDR3 spans 12 residues. Germline-derived CDR1 and CDR2 are SQVTM and ANQGSEA.

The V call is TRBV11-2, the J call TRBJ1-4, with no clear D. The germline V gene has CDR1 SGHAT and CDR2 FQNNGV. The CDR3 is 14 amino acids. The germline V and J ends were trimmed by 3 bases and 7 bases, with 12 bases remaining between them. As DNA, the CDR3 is TGTGCCAGCAGCTTCCCCAAGGCGGGTGAAAAACTGTTTTTT. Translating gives CASSFPKAGEKLFF.

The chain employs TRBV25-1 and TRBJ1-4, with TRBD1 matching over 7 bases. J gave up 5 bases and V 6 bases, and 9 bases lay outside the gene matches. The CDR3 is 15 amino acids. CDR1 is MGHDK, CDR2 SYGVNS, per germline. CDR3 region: CASRESGTVNEKLFF. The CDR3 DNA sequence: TGTGCCAGCAGGGAGTCCGGGACAGTGAATGAAAAACTGTTTTTT.

The CDR3 DNA sequence: TGTGCCAGCAGTGGGCAACTCACCCCTAATGAAAAACTGTTTTTT. It yields the protein CASSGQLTPNEKLFF. The chain joins TRBV2 to TRBJ1-4; D gene uncertain. Between the trimmed V and J ends, which lost 4 bases and 3 bases, there was a span of 12 bases. The CDR3 is 15 amino acids. Germline V gene sequence: CDR1 SNHLY, CDR2 FYNNEI.

CDR3 bases: TGTGCCACAGGGGCATTGGGGGAGACCCAGTACTTC. Encoded protein: CATGALGETQYF. The rearrangement links TRBV2 to TRBJ2-5, with TRBD1 as a possible D gene (6 bases). The length of the CDR3 is 12 residues. The germline V and J ends were trimmed by 10 bases and 5 bases, with 14 bases remaining between them. Germline V lookup: CDR1 SNHLY, CDR2 FYNNEI.

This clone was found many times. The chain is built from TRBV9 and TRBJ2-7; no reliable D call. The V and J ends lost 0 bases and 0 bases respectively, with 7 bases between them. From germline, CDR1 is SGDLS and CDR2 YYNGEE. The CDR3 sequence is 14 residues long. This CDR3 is CASSVAQFSYEQYF. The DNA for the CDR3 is TGTGCCAGCAGCGTAGCACAGTTCTCCTACGAGCAGTACTTC.

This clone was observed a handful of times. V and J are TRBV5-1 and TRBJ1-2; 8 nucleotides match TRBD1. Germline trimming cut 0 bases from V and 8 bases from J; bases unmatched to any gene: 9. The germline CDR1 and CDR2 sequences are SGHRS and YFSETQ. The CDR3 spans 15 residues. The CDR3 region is CASSLANPQGAGYTF. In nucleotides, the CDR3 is TGCGCCAGCAGCTTGGCCAATCCCCAGGGGGCCGGCTACACCTTC.

The CDR3 sequence: CASSSGSWEQYF. The DNA of the CDR3 is TGTGCCAGCAGTTCGGGGAGTTGGGAGCAGTACTTC. V is TRBV6-1 and J is TRBJ2-7, with TRBD2 as a possible D gene (5 bases). The CDR3 runs to 12 residues. Trimming removed 5 bases from V and 7 bases from J, with 12 bases in between. The germline V gene encodes CDR1 MNHNS and CDR2 SASEGT.

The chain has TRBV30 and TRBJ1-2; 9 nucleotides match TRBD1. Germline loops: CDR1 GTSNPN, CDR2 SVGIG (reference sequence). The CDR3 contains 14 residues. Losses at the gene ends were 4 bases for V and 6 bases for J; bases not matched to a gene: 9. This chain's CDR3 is CAWTAGTGPDGYTF. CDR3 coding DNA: TGTGCCTGGACCGCCGGGACAGGGCCCGATGGCTACACCTTC.

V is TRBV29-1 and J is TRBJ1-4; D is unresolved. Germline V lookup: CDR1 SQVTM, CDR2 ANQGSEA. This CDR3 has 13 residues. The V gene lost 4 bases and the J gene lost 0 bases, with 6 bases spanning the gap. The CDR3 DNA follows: TGCAGCGTTGGGGTTGCAACTAATGAAAAACTGTTTTTT. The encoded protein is CSVGVATNEKLFF.

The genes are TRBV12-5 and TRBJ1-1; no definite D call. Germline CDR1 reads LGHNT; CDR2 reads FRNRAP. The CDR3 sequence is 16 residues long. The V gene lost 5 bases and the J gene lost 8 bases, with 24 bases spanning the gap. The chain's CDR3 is CASGLNFSPQQIEAFF. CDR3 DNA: TGTGCTAGTGGTCTCAACTTTAGTCCCCAACAGATCGAAGCTTTCTTT.

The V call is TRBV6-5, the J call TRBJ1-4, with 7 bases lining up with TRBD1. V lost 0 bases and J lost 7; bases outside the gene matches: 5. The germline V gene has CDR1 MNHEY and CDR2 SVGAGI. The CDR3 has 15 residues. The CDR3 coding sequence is TGTGCCAGCAGTTACTCGAGGGGGCCCGGTGAAAAACTGTTTTTT. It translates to CASSYSRGPGEKLFF.

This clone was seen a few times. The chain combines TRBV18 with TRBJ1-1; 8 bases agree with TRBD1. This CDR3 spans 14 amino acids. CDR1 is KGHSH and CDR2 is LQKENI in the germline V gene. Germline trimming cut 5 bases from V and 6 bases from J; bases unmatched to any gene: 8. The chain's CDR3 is CASSVRGQNAEAFF. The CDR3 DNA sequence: TGTGCCAGCTCAGTCAGGGGGCAAAATGCTGAAGCTTTCTTT.